These T cell receptor beta chains were read from a single sample in a study of regulatory T cells in long-lasting Graves disease. TCRdb itself ran the multiplex PCR reads through MiXCR, one entry per CDR3 protein. The sample carries about 420,000 distinct CDR3 sequences, around 17% recorded once. The data also belong to a second study, concerning T cells in Graves' hyperthyroidism and ophthalmopathy.

The sample was peripheral blood mononuclear cells (PBMCs), taken at new diagnosis, from a patient treated with antithyroid drugs. The receptors shown here come from a young woman with Graves disease. Each CDR3 is given with its conserved first and last residue. Each record gives: D gene, V gene, CDR3 protein. A D gene is named only where the DNA matches it firmly.

>TRBD2|TRBV9
CASSVAGGRAHDTQYF
>NA|TRBV19
CASSARARGTYEQYF
>TRBD2|TRBV20-1
CSASVRAGGPGTGELFF
>NA|TRBV12-3/TRBV12-4
CASSWDNNSNQPQHF
>NA|TRBV20-1
CSARDAKVNTEAFF
>TRBD2|TRBV6-2/TRBV6-3
CASSEYWRAGLAGSPETQYF
>NA|TRBV7-3
CASSPGTSPGELFF
>NA|TRBV6-1
CANYTRDPGWAETQYF
>NA|TRBV6-5
CASSWEGNSPLHF
>TRBD2|TRBV28
CASSLPIAGVGTDTQYF
>TRBD2|TRBV3-1
CASSQELAGGGDEQFF
>TRBD2|TRBV4-1
CASSQDSRASGRAGENIQYF
>NA|TRBV20-1
CSARGAGQGNEKLFF
>NA|TRBV18
CASSTTGGGLQETQYF
>TRBD2|TRBV7-9
CASNLAGVPDTQYF
>NA|TRBV6-2/TRBV6-3
CASNGQGRDGYTF
>TRBD2|TRBV5-1
CASTRTSGSGGTDTQYF
>TRBD1|TRBV10-3
CAIRTGYEQYF
>NA|TRBV9
CASSEDGSSYEQYF
>NA|TRBV7-2
CASSLAGINIQYF
>NA|TRBV7-9
CASSHGTTDYNEQFF
>NA|TRBV28
CASSAGQRGVNIQYF
>NA|TRBV7-9
CASSLAGETQYF
>NA|TRBV28
CASSSLLETQYF